This T cell receptor (beta chain) emerged from a study of CD8+ T cells in alopecia areata. This clone appeared a single time. RNA was isolated and reverse transcribed to cDNA, the sequencing template. Repertoires were generated with immunoSEQ multiplex PCR, while TCRdb's copy carries only in-frame clones and drops some. The sample carries approximately 160,000 clones, approximately 62% recorded once. Treatment here: oral pan-JAK inhibitor, 5-10 mg twice daily. This CDR3 spans 13 amino acids. Germline lookup yields CDR1 SQVTM and CDR2 ANQGSEA. V lost 5 bases to trimming and J lost 5 bases, with 14 bases between them.

Specimen: CD4+ T cells sorted from blood, collected at week 24, from a patient treated with tofacitinib. This chain uses TRBV29-1 with TRBJ2-3; D is ambiguous. The clonotype originates from a human donor with alopecia areata. DNA of the CDR3: TGCAGCGTTTACGGGTTCGGAAGAGATACGCAGTATTTT. Amino acids: CSVYGFGRDTQYF.